This entry is about one T cell receptor beta chain. This entry belongs to a study of T cell clones after liver transplantation. The trim removed 5 bases at V and 0 bases at J, leaving 6 bases unmatched. The CDR3 is 15 amino acids. Germline loops: CDR1 SEHNR, CDR2 FQNEAQ (reference sequence). The table came from immunoSEQ multiplex PCR; TCRdb's copy has only in-frame clones and leaves some out. The data contain tens of thousands of clones, 70% of them singletons. The sequences come from CD4+ T cells from blood, collected at the 15-month timepoint. This clonotype originated in a human patient who received a liver transplant. Some T cells here may be from the graft donor. The V call is TRBV7-9, the J call TRBJ1-2; 7 positions match TRBD1. In nucleotides, the CDR3 is TGTGCCAGCAGCCCCACAGGGGCGACTAACTATGGCTACACCTTC. Amino acid sequence: CASSPTGATNYGYTF. Full variable domain (missing parts from reference TRBV7-9 and TRBJ1-2): DTGVSQNPRHKITKRGQNVTFRCDPISEHNRLYWYRQTLGQGPEFLTYFQNEAQLEKSRLLSDRFSAERPKGSFSTLEIQRTEQGDSAMYLCASSPTGATNYGYTFGSGTRLTVV.